This section outlines one T cell receptor (beta chain) sequence together with its context. The antigen it binds to is not known. Base qualities are not provided; no much larger clone lies one nucleotide away. This record comes from a study of control samples from healthy donors and cancer patients (dated by TCRdb to between 2020 and 2021). Library construction relied on the immunoSEQ multiplex PCR assay. The source is immuneACCESS, and TCRdb retained only in-frame sequences with V and J called. Part of the clones is not carried over; for the studies checked, unresolved V genes explain less than half of this, and the remainder is unexplained. The sample table shows some 95,000 clones, and approximately 86% are seen once. Together, the top ten hold around an eighth of the sample. The V end gives up 10 bases and the J end 7 bases, leaving 9 bases in the junction not matched to a gene. In the germline V gene (reference sequence), CDR1 corresponds to SGHNT and CDR2 to YYREEE. The CDR3, from cysteine to phenylalanine, totals 14 residues. The entry retains the CDR3 DNA only, 42 bases that are in frame from base 1.

The V and J segments used are TRBV5-4 and TRBJ2-1; 12 nucleotides in the junction match TRBD2. The material sequenced was blood. This clonotype was obtained from a man aged 25-45 years in good health. The DNA reads TGTGCCGCCATCCTAGCGGGAGGGCCGAATGAGCAGTTCTTC. It encodes CAAILAGGPNEQFF.